This entry features one T cell receptor beta chain sequence. Profiled with immunoSEQ multiplex PCR; TCRdb holds only in-frame clones, not every one. Among under 30,000 clones listed, 86% were seen once. The sample is drawn from a study of blood T cell repertoires in COVID-19. The sequenced material came from peripheral blood. The source of this sequence is a woman older than 75 with active or convalescent COVID-19.

CDR3 residues: CASSFPPDTQYF. The CDR3, as DNA: TGTGCCAGCAGCTTTCCCCCGGATACGCAGTATTTT. V gene TRBV7-9 combines with J gene TRBJ2-3; no reliable D call. Germline CDR1 is SEHNR and CDR2 is FQNEAQ (reference sequence). CDR3 length: 12 amino acids. Between the trimmed V and J ends, which lost 3 bases and 6 bases, there was a span of 7 bases.